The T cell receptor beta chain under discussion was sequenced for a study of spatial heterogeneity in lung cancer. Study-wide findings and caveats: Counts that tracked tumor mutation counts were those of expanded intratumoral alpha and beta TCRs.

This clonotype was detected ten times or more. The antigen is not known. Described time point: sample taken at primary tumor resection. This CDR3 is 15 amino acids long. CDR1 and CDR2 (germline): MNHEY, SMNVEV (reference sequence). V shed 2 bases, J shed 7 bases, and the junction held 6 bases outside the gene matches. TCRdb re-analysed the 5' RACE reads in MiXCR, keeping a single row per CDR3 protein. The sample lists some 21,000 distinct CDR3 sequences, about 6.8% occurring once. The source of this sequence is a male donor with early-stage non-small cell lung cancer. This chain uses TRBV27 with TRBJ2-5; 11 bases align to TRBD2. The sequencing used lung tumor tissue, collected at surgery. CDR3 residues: CASSLAGLAESTQYF. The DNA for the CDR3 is TGTGCCAGCAGTTTAGCGGGACTAGCGGAGTCGACCCAGTACTTC.